This T cell receptor beta chain derives from a study of cytomegalovirus exposure and HLA in healthy donors. Study details: The Caucasian-associated ancestry cluster held around four fifths of over 350 genotyped donors. Findings and caveats of the study: Owing to their indistinguishability, certain V segments, notably TRBV6-2 and TRBV6-3, were excluded. Further analysis, carried out later, found HLA-associated TCR beta chains more clonally expanded than equally common other chains. In a later analysis, V- and J-gene trimming of beta chains associated with a DCLRE1C missense variant, replicated independently.

This CDR3 is 13 amino acids long. Germline values: CDR1 MNHEY, CDR2 SMNVEV (reference sequence). Trimming cost V 4 bases and J 5 bases, with 10 bases left between them. This clone has a single count. As yet, its antigen is unknown. The PCR contained 60 Vbeta and 13 Jbeta primers. Clones were read by immunoSEQ multiplex PCR, and TCRdb kept only the in-frame ones, dropping some. Of 190,000 or so clones listed, roughly 78% are singletons. The J gene is TRBJ2-3, the V gene TRBV27, with D possibly matching TRBD2 (5 bases). The sequencing sample was made of PBMCs. This TCR was sampled from a boy younger than 18 in good health and CMV-seronegative. CDR3 region: CASSSSGVDTQYF. CDR3 in DNA: TGTGCCAGCAGTTCCAGCGGAGTAGATACGCAGTATTTT.